The rows below give T cell receptor beta chains drawn from one sample of a study of cytomegalovirus exposure and HLA in healthy donors. The repertoire was sequenced with immunoSEQ multiplex PCR; TCRdb's copy has only in-frame clones and lacks some. This table has more than 80,000 clones, more than 65% appearing once. The sequenced sample consisted of PBMCs. All receptors derive from a girl aged 2-9 years in good health and CMV-seropositive. CDR3s include the opening cysteine and the closing phenylalanine or tryptophan. Fields, in order: clone size, D gene, V gene, J gene, CDR3 protein, CDR3 DNA. The D gene is left open where the match is weak. A clone size is listed for some rows: how often the clone was seen (once, few, many), or a class if it is expanded.

clone size: -; D gene: -; V gene: TRBV29-1; J gene: TRBJ2-1; CDR3 protein: CSVEDYETELGAYYNEQFF; CDR3 DNA: TGCAGCGTTGAAGATTATGAAACCGAACTGGGAGCTTATTACAATGAGCAGTTCTTC
clone size: -; D gene: TRBD2; V gene: TRBV28; J gene: TRBJ2-1; CDR3 protein: CASSLSSGVYNEQFF; CDR3 DNA: TGTGCCAGCAGCTTGTCTAGCGGGGTCTACAATGAGCAGTTCTTC
clone size: -; D gene: TRBD1; V gene: TRBV7-2; J gene: TRBJ2-5; CDR3 protein: CASSQIPGTGETQYF; CDR3 DNA: TGTGCCAGCAGCCAGATCCCCGGGACAGGAGAGACCCAGTACTTC
clone size: -; D gene: TRBD2; V gene: TRBV7-9; J gene: TRBJ2-7; CDR3 protein: CASNSAASGGPYEQYF; CDR3 DNA: TGTGCCAGCAACTCGGCAGCTAGCGGGGGACCCTACGAGCAGTACTTC
clone size: -; D gene: TRBD2; V gene: TRBV30; J gene: TRBJ2-1; CDR3 protein: CAWSVPLAGVYEQFF; CDR3 DNA: TGTGCCTGGAGTGTACCCCTAGCGGGAGTCTATGAGCAGTTCTTC
clone size: few; D gene: -; V gene: TRBV7-9; J gene: TRBJ1-5; CDR3 protein: CASSFTPNSSNQPQHF; CDR3 DNA: TGTGCCAGCAGCTTCACCCCAAACTCGAGCAATCAGCCCCAGCATTTT
clone size: -; D gene: -; V gene: TRBV7-8; J gene: TRBJ1-4; CDR3 protein: CASSSPSWGGKLFF; CDR3 DNA: TGTGCCAGCAGCTCACCAAGCTGGGGAGGAAAACTGTTTTTT
clone size: -; D gene: -; V gene: TRBV19; J gene: TRBJ2-5; CDR3 protein: CASSSPRETQYF; CDR3 DNA: TGTGCCAGTAGTTCTCCGAGGGAGACCCAGTACTTC
clone size: -; D gene: TRBD2; V gene: TRBV7-8; J gene: TRBJ2-7; CDR3 protein: CASSLVRELLGQYF; CDR3 DNA: TGTGCCAGCTCCCTAGTGCGGGAGCTGCTTGGGCAGTACTTC
clone size: -; D gene: -; V gene: TRBV28; J gene: TRBJ1-5; CDR3 protein: CASNKGQINQPQHF; CDR3 DNA: TGTGCCAGCAATAAGGGGCAGATTAATCAGCCCCAGCATTTT
clone size: few; D gene: -; V gene: TRBV29-1; J gene: TRBJ1-1; CDR3 protein: CSLVGQGNTEAFF; CDR3 DNA: TGCAGCCTTGTGGGGCAGGGAAACACTGAAGCTTTCTTT
clone size: -; D gene: -; V gene: TRBV28; J gene: TRBJ2-7; CDR3 protein: CASSSPAAGETYEQYF; CDR3 DNA: TGTGCCAGCAGTTCCCCGGCGGCAGGGGAGACCTACGAGCAGTACTTC
clone size: few; D gene: TRBD2; V gene: TRBV6-6; J gene: TRBJ2-7; CDR3 protein: CASSYSRRTSASEQYF; CDR3 DNA: TGTGCCAGCAGTTACTCGAGGAGGACTAGCGCTAGCGAGCAGTACTTC
clone size: -; D gene: TRBD1; V gene: TRBV6-5; J gene: TRBJ1-2; CDR3 protein: CASSRGQGNGYTF; CDR3 DNA: TGTGCCAGCAGTAGGGGACAGGGGAATGGCTACACCTTC
clone size: -; D gene: TRBD1; V gene: TRBV4-1; J gene: TRBJ1-5; CDR3 protein: CASSQDSVSGGFNQPQHF; CDR3 DNA: TGCGCCAGCAGCCAAGATAGTGTGTCAGGGGGGTTCAATCAGCCCCAGCATTTT
clone size: -; D gene: -; V gene: TRBV19; J gene: TRBJ2-2; CDR3 protein: CASSMGRLATGELFF; CDR3 DNA: TGTGCCAGTAGTATGGGGAGGCTAGCCACCGGGGAGCTGTTTTTT
clone size: -; D gene: -; V gene: TRBV13; J gene: TRBJ1-1; CDR3 protein: CASSLDRVDTEAFF; CDR3 DNA: TGTGCCAGCAGCTTAGACAGGGTAGACACTGAAGCTTTCTTT
clone size: -; D gene: TRBD2; V gene: TRBV7-9; J gene: TRBJ2-1; CDR3 protein: CASSIPPSGKTSEQFF; CDR3 DNA: TGTGCCAGCAGCATACCACCTAGCGGGAAGACGAGTGAGCAGTTCTTC
clone size: -; D gene: -; V gene: TRBV5-4; J gene: TRBJ2-2; CDR3 protein: CAVTGVNTGELFF; CDR3 DNA: TGTGCCGTAACGGGGGTGAACACCGGGGAGCTGTTTTTT
clone size: -; D gene: TRBD2; V gene: TRBV6-6; J gene: TRBJ2-7; CDR3 protein: CASTLAGTYEQYF; CDR3 DNA: TGTGCCAGCACCCTAGCGGGTACCTACGAGCAGTACTTC
clone size: few; D gene: -; V gene: TRBV28; J gene: TRBJ1-5; CDR3 protein: CASSLGGRENQPQHF; CDR3 DNA: TGTGCCAGCAGTTTGGGAGGCAGGGAAAATCAGCCCCAGCATTTT
clone size: -; D gene: TRBD1; V gene: TRBV2; J gene: TRBJ2-1; CDR3 protein: CASSPIGQGKREVQFF; CDR3 DNA: TGTGCCAGCAGTCCCATCGGACAGGGTAAAAGGGAGGTGCAGTTCTTC
clone size: -; D gene: TRBD1; V gene: TRBV7-6; J gene: TRBJ2-1; CDR3 protein: CASSRGQGVSYNEQFF; CDR3 DNA: TGTGCCAGCAGCCGCGGACAGGGAGTATCCTACAATGAGCAGTTCTTC
clone size: -; D gene: -; V gene: TRBV15; J gene: TRBJ2-5; CDR3 protein: CATSRVILGGETQYF; CDR3 DNA: TGTGCCACCAGCAGAGTCATCCTAGGGGGAGAGACCCAGTACTTC
clone size: -; D gene: -; V gene: TRBV30; J gene: TRBJ2-7; CDR3 protein: CAWNRGPSGIAEQYF; CDR3 DNA: TGTGCCTGGAACAGGGGGCCTAGCGGGATCGCCGAGCAGTACTTC
clone size: -; D gene: -; V gene: TRBV6-6; J gene: TRBJ1-1; CDR3 protein: CASGLDPSFTVEAFF; CDR3 DNA: TGTGCCAGCGGGCTTGACCCGTCGTTTACCGTTGAAGCTTTCTTT
clone size: -; D gene: -; V gene: TRBV29-1; J gene: TRBJ2-1; CDR3 protein: CSVEFRWAQFF; CDR3 DNA: TGCAGCGTTGAATTTAGGTGGGCGCAGTTCTTC
clone size: -; D gene: TRBD1; V gene: TRBV6-5; J gene: TRBJ1-2; CDR3 protein: CASSRGQSPNYGYTF; CDR3 DNA: TGTGCCAGCAGTCGGGGACAGTCTCCTAACTATGGCTACACCTTC
clone size: -; D gene: -; V gene: TRBV6-1; J gene: TRBJ1-2; CDR3 protein: CASIAVHIFNYGYTF; CDR3 DNA: TGTGCCAGCATCGCAGTCCACATCTTTAACTATGGCTACACCTTC
clone size: few; D gene: -; V gene: TRBV5-1; J gene: TRBJ2-1; CDR3 protein: CASSVGTLLYNEQFF; CDR3 DNA: TGCGCCAGCAGCGTCGGGACTCTACTATACAATGAGCAGTTCTTC
clone size: -; D gene: -; V gene: TRBV28; J gene: TRBJ2-7; CDR3 protein: CATTTGFSYEQYF; CDR3 DNA: TGTGCCACCACAACAGGGTTCTCCTACGAGCAGTACTTC
clone size: few; D gene: -; V gene: TRBV28; J gene: TRBJ2-4; CDR3 protein: CASSLYNIGGNLAKNIQYF; CDR3 DNA: TGTGCCAGCAGTTTATATAATATCGGGGGTAATCTAGCCAAAAACATTCAGTACTTC
clone size: -; D gene: -; V gene: TRBV7-9; J gene: TRBJ2-2; CDR3 protein: CASSSWRGGDTGELFF; CDR3 DNA: TGTGCCAGCAGCTCCTGGAGGGGGGGGGACACCGGGGAGCTGTTTTTT
clone size: -; D gene: -; V gene: TRBV6-5; J gene: TRBJ2-5; CDR3 protein: CASSPLSGVGETQYF; CDR3 DNA: TGTGCCAGCAGTCCTCTATCAGGGGTCGGAGAGACCCAGTACTTC
clone size: -; D gene: TRBD2; V gene: TRBV27; J gene: TRBJ2-7; CDR3 protein: CASSLKPWLAEVEQYF; CDR3 DNA: TGTGCCAGCAGTTTAAAACCGTGGCTAGCGGAGGTCGAGCAGTACTTC
clone size: -; D gene: TRBD1; V gene: TRBV30; J gene: TRBJ2-7; CDR3 protein: CAWSTGTGGREQYF; CDR3 DNA: TGTGCCTGGAGTACCGGAACAGGGGGCCGCGAGCAGTACTTC
clone size: -; D gene: TRBD2; V gene: TRBV7-2; J gene: TRBJ2-5; CDR3 protein: CASSLRLAGETQYF; CDR3 DNA: TGTGCCAGCAGCCTCCGACTAGCGGGAGAGACCCAGTACTTC
clone size: -; D gene: -; V gene: TRBV30; J gene: TRBJ1-1; CDR3 protein: CAWSARSGLANTEAFF; CDR3 DNA: TGTGCCTGGAGTGCCAGATCCGGACTGGCAAACACTGAAGCTTTCTTT
clone size: few; D gene: -; V gene: TRBV9; J gene: TRBJ1-1; CDR3 protein: CASSVVGGYNTEAFF; CDR3 DNA: TGTGCCAGCAGCGTAGTCGGCGGATACAACACTGAAGCTTTCTTT
clone size: -; D gene: -; V gene: TRBV29-1; J gene: TRBJ2-7; CDR3 protein: CSATGSGGQYF; CDR3 DNA: TGCAGCGCTACAGGTTCTGGTGGGCAGTACTTC
clone size: once; D gene: -; V gene: TRBV13; J gene: TRBJ2-1; CDR3 protein: CASTGLGYNEQFF; CDR3 DNA: TGTGCCAGCACAGGACTGGGATACAATGAGCAGTTCTTC
clone size: few; D gene: -; V gene: TRBV6-5; J gene: TRBJ2-2; CDR3 protein: CASRRDGNTGELFF; CDR3 DNA: TGTGCCAGCAGGCGGGACGGGAACACCGGGGAGCTGTTTTTT
clone size: -; D gene: -; V gene: TRBV29-1; J gene: TRBJ2-7; CDR3 protein: CSVEVGTHSSYEQYF; CDR3 DNA: TGCAGCGTTGAGGTTGGGACACACTCCTCCTACGAGCAGTACTTC
clone size: -; D gene: TRBD2; V gene: TRBV6-5; J gene: TRBJ2-1; CDR3 protein: CASRVGGSSVGEQFF; CDR3 DNA: TGTGCCAGCCGCGTCGGCGGGAGTAGCGTAGGTGAGCAGTTCTTC
clone size: -; D gene: -; V gene: TRBV5-1; J gene: TRBJ2-5; CDR3 protein: CASSPMYGGGETQYF; CDR3 DNA: TGCGCCAGCAGCCCAATGTATGGAGGAGGGGAGACCCAGTACTTC
clone size: -; D gene: -; V gene: TRBV7-4; J gene: TRBJ1-3; CDR3 protein: CASSSGQHSGNTIYF; CDR3 DNA: TGTGCCAGCAGCAGCGGACAGCACTCTGGAAACACCATATATTTT
clone size: -; D gene: TRBD1; V gene: TRBV7-2; J gene: TRBJ1-1; CDR3 protein: CASSLGTGNTEAFF; CDR3 DNA: TGTGCCAGCAGCTTAGGGACAGGGAACACTGAAGCTTTCTTT
clone size: few; D gene: TRBD1; V gene: TRBV5-5; J gene: TRBJ1-4; CDR3 protein: CASSINTGTGGEKLFF; CDR3 DNA: TGTGCCAGCAGCATTAACACCGGGACAGGGGGTGAAAAACTGTTTTTT
clone size: -; D gene: -; V gene: TRBV7-9; J gene: TRBJ1-2; CDR3 protein: CASSFGGRDVHGYTF; CDR3 DNA: TGTGCCAGCAGCTTCGGGGGACGGGACGTTCATGGCTACACCTTC
clone size: once; D gene: -; V gene: TRBV30; J gene: TRBJ1-5; CDR3 protein: CAWSVWSGGSNQPQHF; CDR3 DNA: TGTGCCTGGAGTGTATGGAGTGGTGGTAGCAATCAGCCCCAGCATTTT
clone size: -; D gene: -; V gene: TRBV7-8; J gene: TRBJ2-3; CDR3 protein: CASSLEGKRDTQYF; CDR3 DNA: TGTGCCAGCAGCTTAGAGGGGAAACGGGATACGCAGTATTTT
clone size: -; D gene: TRBD2; V gene: TRBV28; J gene: TRBJ2-7; CDR3 protein: CASRMTSGVSYEQYF; CDR3 DNA: TGTGCCAGCAGAATGACTAGCGGGGTTTCCTACGAGCAGTACTTC
clone size: -; D gene: TRBD2; V gene: TRBV6-5; J gene: TRBJ2-7; CDR3 protein: CASIGAGPYEQYF; CDR3 DNA: TGTGCCAGCATTGGAGCGGGACCCTACGAGCAGTACTTC